Here is one TCR beta chain with its context. The primer mix had 60 Vbeta and 13 Jbeta primers. Repertoires were generated with immunoSEQ multiplex PCR, while TCRdb's copy carries only in-frame clones and drops some. The sample holds 98,000 or so clones; 70% to 85% are singletons and the top ten take over 4.5%. These data come from a study of cytomegalovirus exposure and HLA in healthy donors. The CDR3 consists of 15 residues. V lost 5 bases, J lost 6 bases, and 8 bases stayed unmatched. Germline lookup yields CDR1 SEHNR and CDR2 FQNEAQ (reference sequence). The chain is built from TRBV7-9 and TRBJ1-4, with TRBD1 matching over 8 bases. The sequenced sample consisted of PBMCs. The sequence was obtained from a woman younger than 30 in good health and CMV-seropositive. This chain's CDR3 is CASSPDRGSDEKLFF. The CDR3 DNA sequence: TGTGCCAGCAGCCCCGACAGGGGCTCGGATGAAAAACTGTTTTTT.